The present entry profiles one T cell receptor beta chain with its context. Assay used: immunoSEQ multiplex PCR; TCRdb lists only in-frame clones, some missing. In the table there are approximately 470,000 clones, roughly 90% of which are singletons. This record comes from a study of blood T cell repertoires in COVID-19. Study-level information: Acute and convalescent COVID-19 specimens originated in the United States, Italy and Spain.

Clinical histories supplied by participants themselves formed the basis of cohort assignment. The ends were cut back, 3 bases at V and 4 bases at J, with 7 bases in the middle. Germline CDR1 is LNHDA and CDR2 is SQIVND (reference sequence). The CDR3 extends over 14 amino acids. This TCR derives from a woman younger than 30 who had recovered from COVID-19. The sequenced sample consisted of PBMCs or T cells enriched from blood (not recorded which). The chain links TRBV19 to TRBJ1-6; D remains unclear. The CDR3 region has the DNA TGTGCCAGTAGTATCGGCGGTTATAATTCACCCCTCCACTTT. Translation: CASSIGGYNSPLHF.